In this sample, the clone carrying this T cell receptor (beta chain) turned up a few times. The antigen is unknown. Germline V CDR1 and CDR2: MNHEY, SVGAGI. Losses at the gene ends were 9 bases for V and 4 bases for J; bases not matched to a gene: 5. This CDR3 is 12 amino acids long. Expressed TCRB transcripts were sequenced because the entire RNA isolate underwent reverse transcription. The assay was immunoSEQ multiplex PCR, and TCRdb's table has in-frame clones only and misses some. The table includes 390,000 or so clones, around 14% detected once. The data belong to a study of beta chain features in type 1 diabetes. Isolation of CD4+ naive, central memory, regulatory and stem cell-like memory cells was achieved by sorting via CD45RO/CCR7/CD25/CD127/CD95/CD27. Study-level points and caveats: When VDJ junctions were examined, type 1 diabetes patients showed fewer insertions and more deletions. HLA influence on TCRB rearrangement stayed unresolved here.

This sequence originates from a man aged 25-45 years in good health. The chain links TRBV6-5 to TRBJ2-5; 7 bases align to TRBD2. Sequenced: naive CD4+ T cells from blood. The CDR3 bases are TGTGCCAGTTCTTGGGGGGGAGAGACCCAGTACTTC. Its translation is CASSWGGETQYF.